This T cell receptor (beta chain) was identified during a study of blood T cell repertoires in COVID-19. About the research overall: The analysed material was cDNA or gDNA that came from T cells, B-cell-depleted T cells, or PBMCs.

In the source study's methods: Amplifying reference gene primers gave estimates of nucleated cell counts. TCRdb's table, derived via immunoSEQ multiplex PCR, lists solely in-frame clones and lacks some. V and J calls plus clone size are reproduced from that table; the DNA served to infer D and trimming. The data contain around 28,000 clones, 89% of them singletons. CDR1 and CDR2 (germline): LGHDT, YNNKEL (reference sequence). The CDR3 runs to 14 residues. Deletions cut 4 bases from V and 7 bases from J, with 16 bases between. This TCR came from a human donor with acute or convalescent COVID-19. The donor label of this sample is uncertain. The specimen was peripheral blood. The rearrangement joins TRBV3-1 (or the pseudogene TRBV3-2) to TRBJ1-1; no reliable D call. The CDR3 here is CASSPARGAREAFF. CDR3 in DNA: TGTGCCAGCAGCCCCGCCCGGGGAGCTCGTGAAGCTTTCTTT.